This T cell receptor (beta chain) was profiled in a study of vaccination effects on CD4 cells after COVID-19. In the ViraFEST assay, antigen-specific CD4+ clonotypes were identified by expansion after peptide-pool stimulation. Isolation of CD4+ T cells took place after about nine days of culture. Vaccine recipients, nucleocapsid antibody negative, had no prior SARS-CoV-2 infection. In culture with 10 IU/ml IL-2 and approximately 9.1 ug/ml peptides, PBMC were grown at fewer than 2.5 million per well. The table came from immunoSEQ multiplex PCR; TCRdb's copy has only in-frame clones and leaves some out. The sample carries more than 20,000 clones, 75% recorded once. Details on this clone: Its antigen is currently unknown.

This TCR derives from a human donor who received a COVID-19 vaccine. The sequences come from CD4+ T cells from PBMCs cultured with HCoV-NL63 spike peptides, collected before COVID-19 vaccination.

The CDR3 DNA is TGTGCCAGCAGCCGTAGGATATCGACAGAGCCTAACTATGGCTACACCTTC. It yields the protein CASSRRISTEPNYGYTF. The rearrangement uses TRBV7-2 and TRBJ1-2; a weak D match, TRBD1 (5 bases). From germline, CDR1 is SGHTA and CDR2 FQGNSA. V gave up 5 bases and J gave up 0 bases, with 19 bases separating them. The CDR3 contains 17 residues.